This is a list of T cell receptor beta chains from one sample in a study of T-cell memory formation after mild COVID-19. MiXCR was run by TCRdb on the 5' RACE reads, yielding one entry per CDR3 protein. The profile covers tens of thousands of distinct CDR3 sequences, with more than 10% appearing a single time and about 27% taken by the ten largest. Source material: PBMCs or a T cell subset sorted from them (not recorded which). The source is an adult woman who had mild COVID-19 (a few samples of this study predate the infection). Cell type and time point are not known. Both conserved end residues are part of each CDR3. Each record gives: CDR3 DNA, CDR3 protein, CDR3 length, J gene, D gene, clone size, V gene. A D gene is named only where the DNA matches it firmly. The size entry is marked missing in some rows and otherwise reads once, few, many or a size class.

cdr3_nt: TGTGCCAGCACCCATGCAGGGGGCGGCTACAATGAGCAGTTCTTC; cdr3_aa: CASTHAGGGYNEQFF; cdr3_length: 15; j_call: TRBJ2-1; d_call: TRBD1; clone_size: many; v_call: TRBV12-3/TRBV12-4
cdr3_nt: TGTGCCAGCAGTCCCTATGGACAGGGGACCGGAACCTATGGCTACACCTTC; cdr3_aa: CASSPYGQGTGTYGYTF; cdr3_length: 17; j_call: TRBJ1-2; d_call: TRBD1; clone_size: few; v_call: TRBV27
cdr3_nt: TGTGCCAGCAGCTTAGAAGCGGGTCAGCAACTCACAGATACGCAGTATTTT; cdr3_aa: CASSLEAGQQLTDTQYF; cdr3_length: 17; j_call: TRBJ2-3; d_call: .; clone_size: many; v_call: TRBV7-8
cdr3_nt: TGTGCCAGCAGTTTAGATGTCAATCAGCCCCAGCATTTT; cdr3_aa: CASSLDVNQPQHF; cdr3_length: 13; j_call: TRBJ1-5; d_call: .; clone_size: .; v_call: TRBV12-3/TRBV12-4
cdr3_nt: TGTGCCAGCACCGGGACCCCCCACAATGAGCAGTTCTTC; cdr3_aa: CASTGTPHNEQFF; cdr3_length: 13; j_call: TRBJ2-1; d_call: .; clone_size: .; v_call: TRBV7-9
cdr3_nt: TGCGCCAGCAGCCAAGATGGTCTTAATCAAGAGACCCAGTACTTC; cdr3_aa: CASSQDGLNQETQYF; cdr3_length: 15; j_call: TRBJ2-5; d_call: .; clone_size: few; v_call: TRBV4-1
cdr3_nt: TGTGCCATCAGTGAGGTCGGGGGCGCAAGGGAGCTGTTTTTT; cdr3_aa: CAISEVGGARELFF; cdr3_length: 14; j_call: TRBJ2-2; d_call: .; clone_size: few; v_call: TRBV10-3
cdr3_nt: TGTGCCAGCAGCTTAGTTCGATACGGGGTGGATGAGCAGTTCTTC; cdr3_aa: CASSLVRYGVDEQFF; cdr3_length: 15; j_call: TRBJ2-1; d_call: .; clone_size: .; v_call: TRBV7-9
cdr3_nt: TGTGCCAGCAGCTCACAAGCGTTGGGGCGGGCAGATACGCAGTATTTT; cdr3_aa: CASSSQALGRADTQYF; cdr3_length: 16; j_call: TRBJ2-3; d_call: .; clone_size: .; v_call: TRBV7-9
cdr3_nt: TGTGCCACCAGTCCAGGGGACGGCGAGCAGTACTTC; cdr3_aa: CATSPGDGEQYF; cdr3_length: 12; j_call: TRBJ2-7; d_call: .; clone_size: .; v_call: TRBV24-1
cdr3_nt: TGTGCCAGCAGTGAGGGAGTAAACAATGAGCAGTTCTTC; cdr3_aa: CASSEGVNNEQFF; cdr3_length: 13; j_call: TRBJ2-1; d_call: .; clone_size: few; v_call: TRBV12-3/TRBV12-4
cdr3_nt: TGCGCCAGCAGCTTAGGGAGCGGGAGGCCCGAAGAGACCCAGTACTTC; cdr3_aa: CASSLGSGRPEETQYF; cdr3_length: 16; j_call: TRBJ2-5; d_call: TRBD2; clone_size: few; v_call: TRBV5-1
cdr3_nt: TGTGCCAGCAGCGGAGGGGGTGAAGGTTGGGGAAAAGCTTTCTTT; cdr3_aa: CASSGGGEGWGKAFF; cdr3_length: 15; j_call: TRBJ1-1; d_call: .; clone_size: .; v_call: TRBV9
cdr3_nt: TGTGCCAGCAAAGGACAGGACACTGAAGCTTTCTTT; cdr3_aa: CASKGQDTEAFF; cdr3_length: 12; j_call: TRBJ1-1; d_call: TRBD1; clone_size: .; v_call: TRBV6-4
cdr3_nt: TGCAGTGTACAGGGTTCGGGCACTGAAGCTTTCTTT; cdr3_aa: CSVQGSGTEAFF; cdr3_length: 12; j_call: TRBJ1-1; d_call: .; clone_size: many; v_call: TRBV20-1
cdr3_nt: TGTGCCAGCAGCTCGTACAGGGGCATCTTGGGCTACACCTTC; cdr3_aa: CASSSYRGILGYTF; cdr3_length: 14; j_call: TRBJ1-2; d_call: TRBD1; clone_size: .; v_call: TRBV7-8
cdr3_nt: TGTGCCAGCAGCTTAGTCGGGACATCAAACCGGTACGAGCAGTACTTC; cdr3_aa: CASSLVGTSNRYEQYF; cdr3_length: 16; j_call: TRBJ2-7; d_call: .; clone_size: few; v_call: TRBV7-8